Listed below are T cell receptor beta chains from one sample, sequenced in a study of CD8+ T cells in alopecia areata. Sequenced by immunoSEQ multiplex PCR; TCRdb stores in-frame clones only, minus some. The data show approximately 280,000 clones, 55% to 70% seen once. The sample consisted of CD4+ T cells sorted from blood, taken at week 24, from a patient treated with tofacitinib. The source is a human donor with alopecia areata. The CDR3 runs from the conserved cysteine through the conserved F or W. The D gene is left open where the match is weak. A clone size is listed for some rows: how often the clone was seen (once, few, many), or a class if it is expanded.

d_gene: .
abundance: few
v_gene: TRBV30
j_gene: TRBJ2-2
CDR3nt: TGTGCCTGGAGGTCTACCGACTTGGTCGGGGAGCTGTTTTTT
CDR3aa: CAWRSTDLVGELFF

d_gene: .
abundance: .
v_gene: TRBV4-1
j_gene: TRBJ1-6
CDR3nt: TGCGCCAGCAGCCTTGGTCCGGCTTACTCCTATAATTCACCCCTCCACTTT
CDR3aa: CASSLGPAYSYNSPLHF

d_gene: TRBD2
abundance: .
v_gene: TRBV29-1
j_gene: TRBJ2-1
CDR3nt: TGCAGCGCCCGGCGGGGGGGCCTTAGCTCCTACAATGAGCAGTTCTTC
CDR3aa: CSARRGGLSSYNEQFF

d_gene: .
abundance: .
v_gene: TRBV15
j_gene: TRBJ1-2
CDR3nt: TGTGCCACCAGCAGAGACCCCAGGGAGGGCTACACCTTC
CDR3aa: CATSRDPREGYTF

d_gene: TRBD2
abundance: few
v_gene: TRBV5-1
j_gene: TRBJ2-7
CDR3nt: TGCGCCAGCAGCTCCCGACTAGCGGGCGTGTACGAGCAGTACTTC
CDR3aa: CASSSRLAGVYEQYF

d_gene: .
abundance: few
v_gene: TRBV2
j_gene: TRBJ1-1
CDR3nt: TGTGCCAGCAGTTCGACATCGAACACTGAAGCTTTCTTT
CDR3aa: CASSSTSNTEAFF

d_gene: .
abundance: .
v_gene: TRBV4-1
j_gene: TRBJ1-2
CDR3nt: TGCGCCAGCAGCCTCCAGACAGGCGATGGCTACACCTTC
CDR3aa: CASSLQTGDGYTF

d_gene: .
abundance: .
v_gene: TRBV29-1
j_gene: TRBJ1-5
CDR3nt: TGCAGCGTTGTATCCGGGCTCGGGCAGCCCCAGCATTTT
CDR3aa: CSVVSGLGQPQHF

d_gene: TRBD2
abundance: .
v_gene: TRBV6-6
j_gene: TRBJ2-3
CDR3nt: TGTGCCAGCAGGCTTACTAGCGGGGTAGATACGCAGTATTTT
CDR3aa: CASRLTSGVDTQYF

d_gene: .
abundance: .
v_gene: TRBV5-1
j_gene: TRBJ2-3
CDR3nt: TGCGCCAGCAGCTTGGGGCGACAGCCAGATACGCAGTATTTT
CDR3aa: CASSLGRQPDTQYF

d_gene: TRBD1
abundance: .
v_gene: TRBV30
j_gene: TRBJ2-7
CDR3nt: TGTGCCTGGAGTAGACAGGGCGTCTCCTACGAGCAGTACTTC
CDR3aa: CAWSRQGVSYEQYF

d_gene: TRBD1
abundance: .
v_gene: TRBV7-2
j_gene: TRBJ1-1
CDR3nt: TGTGCCAGCAGCCCCGGCGGGGACAGGGTATGGGAGGCTTTCTTT
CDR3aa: CASSPGGDRVWEAFF

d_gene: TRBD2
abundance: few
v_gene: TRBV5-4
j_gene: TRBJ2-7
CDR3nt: TGTGCCAGCAGCAAGCGACTAGCGGGGGTCTCGGACTACGAGCAGTACTTC
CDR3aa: CASSKRLAGVSDYEQYF

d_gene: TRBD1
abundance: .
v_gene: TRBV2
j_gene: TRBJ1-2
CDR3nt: TGTGCCAGCGGCGAGAGGCAGGGGGCGAGAGGCTACACCTTC
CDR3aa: CASGERQGARGYTF

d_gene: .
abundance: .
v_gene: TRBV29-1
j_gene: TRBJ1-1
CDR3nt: TGCAGCGTTGGGCATCCGAACACTGAAGCTTTCTTT
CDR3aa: CSVGHPNTEAFF

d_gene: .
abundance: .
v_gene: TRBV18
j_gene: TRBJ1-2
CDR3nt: TGTGCCAGCTCACCTCCTAAGGGAGCAGTTAAGGACTACACCTTC
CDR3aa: CASSPPKGAVKDYTF

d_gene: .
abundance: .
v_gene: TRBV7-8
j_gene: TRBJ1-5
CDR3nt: TGTGCCAGCGGCCCCATTAGGGAAATCAACCAGCCCCAGCATTTT
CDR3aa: CASGPIREINQPQHF

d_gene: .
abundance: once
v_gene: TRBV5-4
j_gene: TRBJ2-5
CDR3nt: TGTGCCAGCAGCTTGGCAGGGGCCGGGGAGACCCAGTACTTC
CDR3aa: CASSLAGAGETQYF

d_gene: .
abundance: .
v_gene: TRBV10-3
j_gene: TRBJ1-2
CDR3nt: TGTGCCATCAGTGAAAAGCCTAACTATGGCTACACCTTC
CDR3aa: CAISEKPNYGYTF

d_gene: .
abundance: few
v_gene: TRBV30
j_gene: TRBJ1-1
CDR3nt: TGTGCCTGGAGGGACGGCAGGAACACTGAAGCTTTCTTT
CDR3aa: CAWRDGRNTEAFF

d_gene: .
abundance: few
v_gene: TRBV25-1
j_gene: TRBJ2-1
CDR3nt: TGTGCCAGCAGTACCCCCGGAGGTGGAGACAATGAGCAGTTCTTC
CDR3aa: CASSTPGGGDNEQFF

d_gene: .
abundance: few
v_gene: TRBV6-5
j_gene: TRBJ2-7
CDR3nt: TGTGCCAGCAGTCTCTCTTCCTACGAGCAGTACTTC
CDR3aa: CASSLSSYEQYF

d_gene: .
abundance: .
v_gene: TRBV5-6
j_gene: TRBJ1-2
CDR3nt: TGTGCCAGCAGCTTGCCCATTAACTATGGCTACACCTTC
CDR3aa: CASSLPINYGYTF

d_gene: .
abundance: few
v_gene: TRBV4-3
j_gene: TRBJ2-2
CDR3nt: TGCGCCAGCAGCCAAGATCTACCAAACACCGGGGAGCTGTTTTTT
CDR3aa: CASSQDLPNTGELFF

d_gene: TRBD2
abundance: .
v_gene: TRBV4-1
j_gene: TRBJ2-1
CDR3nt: TGCGCCAGCAGCCAATTGGCGGGGGGGAGGTACAATGAGCAGTTCTTC
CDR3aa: CASSQLAGGRYNEQFF

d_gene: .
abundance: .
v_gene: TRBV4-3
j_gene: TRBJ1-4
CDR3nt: TGCGCCAGCAGCCAAGGAGACGGACGGTCTGGTGAAAAACTGTTTTTT
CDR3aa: CASSQGDGRSGEKLFF

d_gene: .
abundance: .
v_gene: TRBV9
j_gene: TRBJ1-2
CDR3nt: TGTGCCTCAGGGAGTGGGGCTGGCTACACCTTC
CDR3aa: CASGSGAGYTF

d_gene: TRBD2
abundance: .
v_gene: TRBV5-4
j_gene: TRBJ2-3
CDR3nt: TGTGCCAGCACCCCGACTAGCAGCACAGATACGCAGTATTTT
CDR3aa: CASTPTSSTDTQYF

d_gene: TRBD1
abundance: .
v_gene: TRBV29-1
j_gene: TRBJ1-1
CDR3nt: TGCAGCGCCCAAGGACAGGGCGACACTGAAGCTTTCTTT
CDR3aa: CSAQGQGDTEAFF

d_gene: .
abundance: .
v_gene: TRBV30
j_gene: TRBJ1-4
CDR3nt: TGTGCCTGGGCGTCGGGCAGGGGTTCAACTAATGAAAAACTGTTTTTT
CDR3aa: CAWASGRGSTNEKLFF

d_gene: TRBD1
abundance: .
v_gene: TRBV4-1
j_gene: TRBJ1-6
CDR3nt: TGCGCCAGCAGCTCCCCCAGGGGGTCTAATTCACCCCTCCACTTT
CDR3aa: CASSSPRGSNSPLHF

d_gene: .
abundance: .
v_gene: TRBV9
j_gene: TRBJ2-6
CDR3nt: TGTGCCAGCAGCCCCCGCTCTGGGGCCAACGTCCTGACTTTC
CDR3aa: CASSPRSGANVLTF

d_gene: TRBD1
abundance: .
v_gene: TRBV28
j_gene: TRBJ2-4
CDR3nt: TGTGCCAGCAGTTTACCCGGACAGGGGACCAAAAACATTCAGTACTTC
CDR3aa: CASSLPGQGTKNIQYF

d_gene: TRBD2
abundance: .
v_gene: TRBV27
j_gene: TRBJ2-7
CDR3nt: TGTGCCAGCAGCTCTCCTAGCGGGGGGATCTACGAGCAGTACTTC
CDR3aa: CASSSPSGGIYEQYF

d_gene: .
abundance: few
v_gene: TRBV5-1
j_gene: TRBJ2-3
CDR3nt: TGCGCCAGCAGCTTGGATTATGCAGATACGCAGTATTTT
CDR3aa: CASSLDYADTQYF

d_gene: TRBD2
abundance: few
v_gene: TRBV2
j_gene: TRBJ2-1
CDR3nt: TGTGCCAGCAGTGCCTCTAGCGGGGGGATTCGCAATGAGCAGTTCTTC
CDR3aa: CASSASSGGIRNEQFF

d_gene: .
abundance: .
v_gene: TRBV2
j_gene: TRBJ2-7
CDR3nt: TGTGCCAGCAGGTTGGGGGGATCCTACGAGCAGTACTTC
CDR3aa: CASRLGGSYEQYF

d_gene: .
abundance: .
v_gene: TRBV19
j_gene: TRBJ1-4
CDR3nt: TGTGCCAGTAGTAACCGTCGGGCCTGGGGTGAAAAACTGTTTTTT
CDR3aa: CASSNRRAWGEKLFF

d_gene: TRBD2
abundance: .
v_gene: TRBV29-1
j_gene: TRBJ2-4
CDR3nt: TGCAGCGTTGTAATAGCGGGGGGGCTGGCCAAAAACATTCAGTACTTC
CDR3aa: CSVVIAGGLAKNIQYF

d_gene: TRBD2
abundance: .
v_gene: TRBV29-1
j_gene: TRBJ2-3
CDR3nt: TGCAGCGTTGTTTGGGCTAGCGGGGGGGCAACAGATACGCAGTATTTT
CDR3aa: CSVVWASGGATDTQYF

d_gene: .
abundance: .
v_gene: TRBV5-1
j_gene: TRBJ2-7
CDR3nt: TGCGCCAGCAGCTTGGAGGGACCCCTCCCCGACGAGCAGTACTTC
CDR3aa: CASSLEGPLPDEQYF

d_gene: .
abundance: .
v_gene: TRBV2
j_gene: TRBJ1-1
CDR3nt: TGTGCCAGCAGCGATAGACAGGCCCTTGAAGCTTTCTTT
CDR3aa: CASSDRQALEAFF

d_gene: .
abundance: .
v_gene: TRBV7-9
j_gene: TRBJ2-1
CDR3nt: TGTGCCAGCAGCACCGGATTACAGGAGCAGTTCTTC
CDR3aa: CASSTGLQEQFF

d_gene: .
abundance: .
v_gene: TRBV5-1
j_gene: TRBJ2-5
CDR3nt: TGCGCCAGCAGAATAGACCCAACGCGGGAGTACTTC
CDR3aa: CASRIDPTREYF

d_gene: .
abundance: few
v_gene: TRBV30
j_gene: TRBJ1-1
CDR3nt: TGTGCCTGGAGAGTTGCGGGAGGGGTGAAGACTGAAGCTTTCTTT
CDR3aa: CAWRVAGGVKTEAFF

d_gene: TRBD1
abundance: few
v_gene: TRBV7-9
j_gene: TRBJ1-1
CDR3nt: TGTGCCAGCAGTTCCAGGGGGGACACTGAAGCTTTCTTT
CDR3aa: CASSSRGDTEAFF